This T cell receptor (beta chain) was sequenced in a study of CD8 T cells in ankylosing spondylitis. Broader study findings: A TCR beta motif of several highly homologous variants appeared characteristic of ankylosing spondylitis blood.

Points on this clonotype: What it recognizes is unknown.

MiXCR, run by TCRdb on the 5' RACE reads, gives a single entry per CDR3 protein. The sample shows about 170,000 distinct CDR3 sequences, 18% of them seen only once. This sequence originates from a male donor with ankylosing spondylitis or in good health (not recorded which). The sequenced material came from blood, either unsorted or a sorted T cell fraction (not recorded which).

The chain's CDR3 is CASSLVQGASGYTF. CDR3 DNA: TGTGCCAGCAGTTTAGTTCAGGGGGCGTCTGGCTACACCTTC. This chain links TRBV12-3 or TRBV12-4 with TRBJ1-2, with TRBD1 matching over 8 bases. The ends lost 1 base at V and 7 bases at J; junction bases unmatched: 5. This CDR3 has 14 residues.